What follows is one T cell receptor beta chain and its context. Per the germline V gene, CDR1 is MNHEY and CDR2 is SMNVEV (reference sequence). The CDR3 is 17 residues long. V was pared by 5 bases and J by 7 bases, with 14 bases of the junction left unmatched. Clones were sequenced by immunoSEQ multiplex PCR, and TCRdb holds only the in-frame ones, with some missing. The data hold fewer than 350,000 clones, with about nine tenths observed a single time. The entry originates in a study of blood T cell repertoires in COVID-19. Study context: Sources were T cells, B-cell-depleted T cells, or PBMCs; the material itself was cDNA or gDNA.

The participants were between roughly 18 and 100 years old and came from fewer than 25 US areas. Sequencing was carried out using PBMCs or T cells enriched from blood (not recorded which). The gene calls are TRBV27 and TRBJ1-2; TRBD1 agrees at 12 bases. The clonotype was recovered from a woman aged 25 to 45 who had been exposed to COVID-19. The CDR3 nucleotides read TGTGCCAGCAGTCCCGGGACAGGGGGCGTATCGGTTCGTGGCTACACCTTC. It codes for CASSPGTGGVSVRGYTF.